The source of this TCR beta chain is a study of cytotoxic CD8 clonotypes in ibrutinib-treated CLL. Overall study context: The sample average was about 280,000 productive templates and 85,000 to 95,000 productive rearrangements.

Germline V gene lookup returns CDR1 LGHNA and CDR2 YSLEER. V lost 2 bases, J lost 8 bases, and 21 bases lay in between. The CDR3 sequence is 16 residues long. Comments on this clone: Its antigen is unidentified.

Assay used: immunoSEQ multiplex PCR; TCRdb lists only in-frame clones, some missing. The repertoire holds about 310,000 clones, with approximately 80% as singletons. With cryopreserved PBMCs as the source, around 2 micrograms of genomic DNA went to TCR beta libraries. General study findings and limits: The study found clonality rose at ibrutinib response, then fell toward baseline at progression. Starting clonality was above that of age-matched healthy donors and tracked circulating CD8+ T-cell counts.

Sequences were derived from PBMCs, sampled before ibrutinib treatment. The rearrangement links TRBV4-3 to TRBJ1-2; the D is unclear. This clonotype originated in a human donor with chronic lymphocytic leukemia. CDR3: CASSQSGPGTGWGYTF. DNA for the CDR3: TGCGCCAGCAGCCAATCCGGACCTGGTACGGGATGGGGCTACACCTTC.